The sample holds a few counts of the clone carrying this T cell receptor (beta chain). Its antigen is not identified. Purities over 98% were achieved in all sorted populations. The sample originates from a study of beta chain features in type 1 diabetes. Germline V CDR1 and CDR2: GTSNPN, SVGIG (reference sequence). The CDR3 loop spans 13 amino acids. Trimming took off 0 bases at V and 3 bases at J, with 9 bases between the two ends. Study conclusions and caveats: HLA influence on TCRB rearrangement stayed unresolved here.

Expressed TCRB transcripts were sequenced because the isolated RNA had all been reverse transcribed beforehand. An average about 3.8 million reads came from naive, central memory and regulatory T cell samples. Assay: immunoSEQ multiplex PCR; the TCRdb copy retains only in-frame clones and omits some. The sample has roughly 140,000 clones, under 60% seen once. The sequenced material came from Tregs from blood. The chain is built from TRBV30 and TRBJ2-7; D gene ambiguous. The receptor was isolated from a man aged 18-30 years in good health. CDR3 coding DNA: TGTGCCTGGAGTGTACGAGGTTTCTACGAGCAGTACTTC. It encodes CAWSVRGFYEQYF.